Presented here are 19 T cell receptor beta chains from one specimen sequenced in a study of PD-1 blockade in classical Hodgkin lymphoma. Each and every patient relapsed after autologous stem cell transplantation, and patients got differing brentuximab vedotin exposure. Sequencing was performed with immunoSEQ multiplex PCR; in TCRdb, only in-frame clones are kept and a portion is missing. The sample lists about 46,000 clones; about three quarters were seen once. The specimen comprised peripheral blood mononuclear cells (PBMCs), sampled at baseline. The receptor set was obtained from a human donor with classical Hodgkin lymphoma.

V usage is TRBV4-1 and J usage is TRBJ2-7; 7 bases are a match to TRBD1. V shed 0 bases and J 3 bases; nucleotides not matched to a gene: 8. The germline CDR1 and CDR2 sequences are MGHRA and YSYEKL. The CDR3 runs 16 residues. The CDR3 DNA follows: TGCGCCAGCAGCCAAGATTTTGAGGGGGCTCTCTACGAGCAGTACTTC. This translates into CASSQDFEGALYEQYF.

The V gene is TRBV27, the J gene TRBJ2-6; D is unresolved. Germline V gives CDR1 MNHEY, CDR2 SMNVEV (reference sequence). The CDR3 extends over 13 amino acids. V was pared by 2 bases and J by 2 bases, with 1 base between. CDR3 residues: CASSLAGANVLTF. Here the CDR3 DNA reads TGTGCCAGCAGTTTAGCTGGGGCCAACGTCCTGACTTTC.

This chain uses TRBV7-6 with TRBJ2-5, with D possibly being TRBD1 or TRBD2 (6 bases each). CDR3 length: 16 residues. The germline gives CDR1 SGHVS, CDR2 FNYEAQ. Trimming took 5 bases from V and 2 from J, leaving 18 bases between them. The CDR3 DNA reads as TGTGCCAGCAGCCGAGGTACGGGGGCCCCACAAGAGACCCAGTACTTC. Protein sequence: CASSRGTGAPQETQYF.

This chain links TRBV5-6 with TRBJ1-2; D possibly corresponds to TRBD1 (6 bases). Trimming left V 4 bases short and J 3 bases short, with 16 bases between. CDR3 length equals 15 residues. Germline CDR1 and CDR2: SGHDT and YYEEEE. The CDR3: CASSPPGSGDYGYTF. The CDR3 coding sequence is TGTGCCAGCAGCCCCCCAGGGTCAGGGGACTATGGCTACACCTTC.

This clone was counted a few times. The rearrangement joins TRBV7-3 to TRBJ2-3; D is uncertain. Germline lookup yields CDR1 SGHTA and CDR2 FQGTGA. The CDR3 sequence is 14 residues long. V was trimmed by 2 bases and J by 2 bases, leaving 8 bases between them. The CDR3 protein is CASSLSATTDTQYF. The DNA for the CDR3 is TGTGCCAGCAGCTTATCGGCCACCACAGATACGCAGTATTTT.

The chain carries TRBV21-1 and TRBJ1-4; no check of the table's D call, TRBD1, against the DNA was made. TRBV21-1 is marked as a pseudogene. This CDR3 is 20 amino acids long. CDR3 residues: CASSEGRTGGTRRGESKLFF. CDR3 bases: TGTGCCAGCAGCGAAGGTCGGACAGGGGGCACCCGCCGGGGAGAATCAAAACTGTTTTTT.

The rearrangement links TRBV25-1 to TRBJ1-6; 9 bases are a match to TRBD1. Germline CDR1 reads MGHDK; CDR2 reads SYGVNS. V trimming: 7 bases; J trimming: 10 bases; junction bases outside the gene matches: 2. The CDR3 length is 12 residues. The CDR3 loop is CASKTGGSPLHF. In nucleotides, the CDR3 is TGTGCCAGCAAGACAGGGGGATCACCCCTCCACTTT.

The sample holds a few counts of this clone. This sequence joins TRBV19 and TRBJ1-2, with D unclear. V was cut by 1 base and J by 5 bases, with 11 bases left in between. CDR1 is LNHDA, CDR2 SQIVND, per germline (reference sequence). The CDR3 covers 14 residues. CDR3 DNA sequence: TGTGCCAGTAGTATAGGGGCGGACGGTTATGGCTACACCTTC. It translates to CASSIGADGYGYTF. Full variable domain (missing parts from reference TRBV19 and TRBJ1-2): DGGITQSPKYLFRKEGQNVTLSCEQNLNHDAMYWYRQDPGQGLRLIYYSQIVNDFQKGDIAEGYSVSREKKESFPLTVTSAQKNPTAFYLCASSIGADGYGYTFGSGTRLTVV.

V is TRBV6-1 and J is TRBJ1-2, with 7 bases matching TRBD1. From germline, CDR1 is MNHNS and CDR2 SASEGT. The CDR3 has 15 residues. V trimming: 2 bases; J trimming: 4 bases; junction bases outside the gene matches: 7. CDR3 protein: CASSELSPGGYGYTF. The CDR3 bases are TGTGCCAGCAGTGAACTCTCTCCAGGGGGCTATGGCTACACCTTC.

This clone was counted only a few times. The chain has TRBV20-1 and TRBJ1-1; D uncertain. Germline lookup yields CDR1 DFQATT and CDR2 SNEGSKA (reference sequence). The CDR3 spans 11 residues. Deletions cut 7 bases from V and 2 bases from J, with 8 bases between. The CDR3 protein is CSGSRNTEAFF. CDR3 coding DNA: TGCAGTGGGTCGCGAAACACTGAAGCTTTCTTT.

This chain links TRBV5-1 with TRBJ1-1, with D unresolved. There are 14 residues in the CDR3. Germline loops: CDR1 SGHRS, CDR2 YFSETQ. Trimming took 3 bases from V and 2 from J, leaving 11 bases between them. CDR3 DNA sequence: TGCGCCAGCAGCTCCTTCGGGGTTAACACTGAAGCTTTCTTT. Amino acids: CASSSFGVNTEAFF.

The chain employs TRBV19 and TRBJ1-5; TRBD1 is a possible D gene (5 bases). V was cut by 3 bases and J by 1 base, with 16 bases left in between. This CDR3 has 17 residues. Germline CDR1 is LNHDA and CDR2 is SQIVND (reference sequence). The DNA of the CDR3 is TGTGCCAGTAGTATCGGTCAGGGATTAAGGAGCAATCAGCCCCAGCATTTT. Translated, it gives CASSIGQGLRSNQPQHF.

V and J are TRBV18 and TRBJ2-1; D is uncertain. The CDR3 totals 16 residues. Germline V gene data show CDR1 as KGHSH and CDR2 as LQKENI. V dropped 5 bases and J dropped 2 bases, with 16 bases sitting between them. The CDR3, as DNA: TGTGCCAGCTCAGCTACCGGGCCCGGGCCCTACAATGAGCAGTTCTTC. Amino acids: CASSATGPGPYNEQFF.

The CDR3 nucleotides read TGTGCCAGCAGCCCGTGGGGGACAGGGGGCGAGCAGTTCTTC. Translated, it gives CASSPWGTGGEQFF. The rearrangement uses TRBV14 and TRBJ2-1, with TRBD1 matching 12 bases. This CDR3 is 14 amino acids long. Trimming removed 4 bases from V and 10 bases from J; junction bases left unmatched: 5. Germline V gene sequence: CDR1 SGHDN, CDR2 FVKESK.

This chain uses TRBV2 with TRBJ2-6, with D uncertain. The CDR3 runs 16 residues. In germline, CDR1 is SNHLY, CDR2 FYNNEI. V was trimmed by 6 bases and J by 4 bases, leaving 16 bases between them. The CDR3 sequence is CASSLTETAGANVLTF. The CDR3 DNA sequence: TGTGCCAGCAGCCTCACCGAGACGGCCGGGGCCAACGTCCTGACTTTC.

The rearrangement uses TRBV25-1 and TRBJ1-3; no reliable D call. V lost 0 bases, J lost 0 bases, and 15 bases lay in between. The CDR3 spans 18 residues. Looked up from germline, CDR1 is MGHDK and CDR2 is SYGVNS. The CDR3 here is CASSEYIPEDSSGNTIYF. DNA of the CDR3: TGTGCCAGCAGTGAATATATCCCGGAGGATTCCTCTGGAAACACCATATATTTT. Combining the CDR3 with reference TRBV25-1 and TRBJ1-3 gives the whole variable domain EADIYQTPRYLVIGTGKKITLECSQTMGHDKMYWYQQDPGMELHLIHYSYGVNSTEKGDLSSESTVSRIRTEHFPLTLESARPSHTSQYLCASSEYIPEDSSGNTIYFGEGSWLTVV.

The chain joins TRBV5-1 to TRBJ1-4; D is uncertain. The CDR3 totals 15 residues. The ends were cut back, 0 bases at V and 5 bases at J, with 11 bases in the middle. Germline V CDR1 and CDR2: SGHRS, YFSETQ. CDR3 DNA: TGCGCCAGCAGCTTGGAGCGCCAGCAGAATGAAAAACTGTTTTTT. This gives the protein CASSLERQQNEKLFF.

The chain employs TRBV27 and TRBJ2-2; D could derive from TRBD1 or TRBD2 (5 bases each). V gave up 5 bases and J gave up 3 bases, with 19 bases separating them. Germline lookup yields CDR1 MNHEY and CDR2 SMNVEV (reference sequence). This CDR3 has 17 residues. For the CDR3, the DNA is TGTGCCAGCAGTCCTCCGGGACGCCGAAAAGACACCGGGGAGCTGTTTTTT. Its protein is CASSPPGRRKDTGELFF.

This clone appeared a few times. J is TRBJ1-2 and V is TRBV4-2; a possible D gene is TRBD1 (5 bases). CDR3 length: 15 residues. Trimming shortened V by 1 base and J by 4 bases, and 13 bases separated the two germline ends. Germline values: CDR1 LGHNA, CDR2 YNFKEQ. The CDR3 region has the DNA TGTGCCAGCAGCCAAGGAAGACAGAGCCGCTATGGCTACACCTTC. Translation: CASSQGRQSRYGYTF.